The 24 T cell receptor beta chains given below trace back to one sample, sequenced in a study of blood T cell repertoires in COVID-19. Sequencing was performed with immunoSEQ multiplex PCR; in TCRdb, only in-frame clones are kept and a portion is missing. The table has 200,000 to 250,000 clones, more than 80% seen once. The sequencing input was PBMCs or T cells enriched from blood (not recorded which). These receptors were taken from a man aged 60 to 75 who had recovered from COVID-19.

The chain combines TRBV6-6 with TRBJ1-6, with D hard to call. Trimming stripped 6 bases from V and 4 bases from J, with 16 bases between. This CDR3 region has 16 residues. CDR1 is MNHNY and CDR2 is SVGAGI in the germline V gene (reference sequence). The CDR3 DNA is TGTGCCAGCAGCCCGAGTCGGGAGTTGTATAATTCACCCCTCCACTTT. Its protein product is CASSPSRELYNSPLHF.

V is TRBV10-2 and J is TRBJ2-6; 14 nucleotides align to TRBD2. V lost 5 bases, J lost 0 bases, and 9 bases stayed unmatched. The CDR3 spans 20 residues. Germline V gives CDR1 WSHSY, CDR2 SAAADI. The CDR3 protein is CASSPGTSGGTLSGANVLTF. In DNA, the CDR3 is TGCGCCAGCAGTCCCGGGACTAGCGGGGGAACTCTCTCTGGGGCCAACGTCCTGACTTTC.

The chain is built from TRBV6-1 and TRBJ2-3, with D maybe TRBD2 (6 bases). Germline CDR1 MNHNS, CDR2 SASEGT. Deletions cut 3 bases from V and 5 bases from J, with 18 bases between. The CDR3 covers 16 residues. This CDR3 reads CASSEGWGVLRDTQYF. For the CDR3, the DNA is TGTGCCAGCAGTGAGGGGTGGGGGGTGCTCCGAGATACGCAGTATTTT.

The rearrangement links TRBV2 to TRBJ2-3, with D possibly being TRBD2 (5 bases). Trimming left V 3 bases short and J 2 bases short, with 12 bases between. The germline CDR1 and CDR2 sequences are SNHLY and FYNNEI. CDR3 size: 15 residues. The DNA for the CDR3 is TGTGCCAGCAGTGATGAGGACGGGGTCACAGATACGCAGTATTTT. Its translation is CASSDEDGVTDTQYF.

Only a few counts were recorded for this clone. J is TRBJ1-6 and V is TRBV6-2 or TRBV6-3; D uncertain. CDR1 and CDR2 from the germline V gene are MNHEY and SVGEGT. Trimming shortened V by 0 bases and J by 9 bases, and 6 bases separated the two germline ends. The CDR3 loop spans 13 amino acids. The CDR3 nucleotides read TGTGCCAGCAGTTACTCGTCTCTTTCACCCCTCCACTTT. Protein sequence: CASSYSSLSPLHF.

This sequence joins TRBV5-1 and TRBJ1-6; tentative D call: TRBD1 (6 bases). V was shortened by 4 bases and J by 6 bases, with 14 bases between the two germline ends. CDR1 is SGHRS and CDR2 is YFSETQ in the germline V gene. The CDR3 sequence is 15 residues long. The CDR3 protein is CASSPGEGVNSPLHF. In nucleotides, the CDR3 is TGCGCCAGCAGCCCTGGCGAGGGGGTTAATTCACCCCTCCACTTT.

V and J are TRBV7-8 and TRBJ2-7, with 8 bases matching TRBD1. The V gene's germline CDR1 is SGHVS and CDR2 FQNEAQ. The CDR3 loop spans 15 amino acids. The junction had 12 bases not matched to a gene; V was cut back by 5 bases and J by 6 bases. The CDR3 DNA reads as TGTGCCAGCAGCAAGCGGACAGGGCAAGACTCCGAGCAGTACTTC. This sequence encodes CASSKRTGQDSEQYF.

This chain joins TRBV4-3 and TRBJ2-1; D uncertain. Trimming shortened V by 3 bases and J by 8 bases, and 11 bases separated the two germline ends. CDR1 is LGHNA, CDR2 YSLEER, per germline. The CDR3 totals 13 residues. CDR3 DNA sequence: TGCGCCAGCAGCCAGGTAGTTTCCCATGAGCAGTTCTTC. This sequence encodes CASSQVVSHEQFF.

This chain links TRBV3-1 (or the pseudogene TRBV3-2) with TRBJ1-2; TRBD1 is a possible D gene (5 bases). V shed 0 bases and J shed 2 bases, with 10 bases lying between them. The CDR3 is 15 residues long. Germline-derived CDR1 and CDR2 are LGHDT and YNNKEL (reference sequence). The CDR3 loop is CASSQEGQGNYGYTF. Written as DNA, the CDR3 is TGTGCCAGCAGCCAAGAGGGCCAGGGCAACTATGGCTACACCTTC.

The rearrangement links TRBV5-5 to TRBJ2-7; TRBD1 agrees at 7 bases. This CDR3 is built from 15 residues. Trimming at V came to 3 bases and at J to 6 bases, leaving 12 bases not matched to a gene. Germline loops: CDR1 SGHKS, CDR2 YYEKEE (reference sequence). The CDR3 nucleotides read TGTGCCAGCAGCTCGGACAGGTGGATCGGTCGCGAGCAGTACTTC. Translated, it gives CASSSDRWIGREQYF.

The chain joins TRBV11-2 to TRBJ1-2; possibly TRBD1 for D (5 bases). Germline lookup yields CDR1 SGHAT and CDR2 FQNNGV. The CDR3 has 13 amino acids. Trimming cost V 3 bases and J 4 bases, with 9 bases left between them. CDR3 residues: CASSFTGAYGYTF. CDR3 nucleotide sequence: TGTGCCAGCAGCTTCACAGGCGCCTATGGCTACACCTTC.

The chain couples TRBV19 to TRBJ2-2; 7 nucleotides line up with TRBD1. The CDR3 is 15 residues long. Germline V gives CDR1 LNHDA, CDR2 SQIVND (reference sequence). Trimming cost V 3 bases and J 7 bases; bases outside gene matches: 8. The CDR3 region has the DNA TGTGCCAGTAGTATGTCAGGGGGTCTCGGCGGGGAGCTGTTTTTT. Its translation is CASSMSGGLGGELFF.

V is TRBV2 and J is TRBJ2-1, with D unresolved. Germline values: CDR1 SNHLY, CDR2 FYNNEI. The CDR3 sequence is 15 residues long. The V end was cut by 1 base, the J end by 0 bases, with 7 bases between. The CDR3: CASSEGLPSYNEQFF. The CDR3, as DNA: TGTGCCAGCAGTGAAGGACTGCCCTCCTACAATGAGCAGTTCTTC.

This clone was observed a single time. This rearrangement joins TRBV2 to TRBJ1-2; 8 nucleotides agree with TRBD1. The CDR3 covers 15 residues. Germline values: CDR1 SNHLY, CDR2 FYNNEI. V lost 6 bases, J lost 5 bases, and 11 bases stayed unmatched. For the CDR3, the DNA is TGTGCCAGCAGGCCCGGACAGGGCGGAGGGTATGGCTACACCTTC. Residues: CASRPGQGGGYGYTF.

Concerning this clone: A junction boundary mismatches the germline segment, possibly from a read error. The rearrangement joins TRBV7-2 to TRBJ2-7; 7 bases map to TRBD1. Germline CDR1 SGHTA, CDR2 FQGNSA. The CDR3 has 15 amino acids. CDR3 loop: CASSVAWTGTYEQYF. The CDR3 DNA reads as TGTGCCAGCAGCGTAGCTTGGACAGGAACCTACGAGCAGTACTTC.

This clone was detected only a few times. CDR3 coding DNA: TGTGCCAGCAGTTTTGGGCAGACCGAAGCTTTCTTT. Its protein is CASSFGQTEAFF. The chain recombines TRBV12-3 or TRBV12-4 with TRBJ1-1; no definite D call. The CDR3 spans 12 residues. V lost 3 bases to trimming and J lost 8 bases, with 10 bases between them.

This clone has a handful of counts. V usage is TRBV7-2 and J usage is TRBJ2-2; 8 bases agree with TRBD1. The V gene end was trimmed by 5 bases and the J gene end by 4 bases; junction bases not matched to a gene: 3. The CDR3 consists of 14 residues. Germline V gene sequence: CDR1 SGHTA, CDR2 FQGNSA. CDR3 in amino acids: CASSRDRLTGELFF. The CDR3 DNA sequence: TGTGCCAGCAGCCGGGACAGGCTCACCGGGGAGCTGTTTTTT.

J is TRBJ1-2 and V is TRBV29-1; 7 bases are shared with TRBD1. Trimming took 1 base from V and 4 from J; bases not matched to a gene: 3. CDR1 is SQVTM, CDR2 ANQGSEA, per germline. The CDR3 has 13 amino acids. DNA for the CDR3: TGCAGCGTTGAAGCAGGGGGAGGCTATGGCTACACCTTC. Its protein product is CSVEAGGGYGYTF.

In its sample, this clone was seen once. The chain has TRBV19 and TRBJ1-5, with D unresolved. The germline V gene encodes CDR1 LNHDA and CDR2 SQIVND (reference sequence). The V end lost 5 bases, the J end lost 0 bases, and 14 bases lay between the germline ends. This CDR3 has 16 residues. CDR3 loop: CASSPRDGYSNQPQHF. The CDR3 DNA reads TGTGCCAGTAGTCCCCGCGACGGGTATAGCAATCAGCCCCAGCATTTT.

The chain recombines TRBV12-5 with TRBJ1-4, with 7 positions matching TRBD1. The V and J ends lost 3 bases and 7 bases, in that order; junction bases with no gene match: 11. This CDR3 is 16 amino acids long. Germline CDR1 reads LGHNT; CDR2 reads FRNRAP. The CDR3 loop reads CASGFTPGQKVEKLFF. Written as DNA, the CDR3 is TGTGCTAGTGGTTTCACGCCGGGACAGAAGGTTGAAAAACTGTTTTTT.

V gene TRBV7-2 combines with J gene TRBJ2-1; 8 bases agree with TRBD2. Unmatched junction bases numbered 5, after V lost 4 bases and J lost 0 bases. The length of the CDR3 is 16 residues. The germline V gene has CDR1 SGHTA and CDR2 FQGNSA. Here the CDR3 reads CASSWGRGASYNEQFF. The CDR3 DNA sequence: TGTGCCAGCAGCTGGGGGCGGGGGGCCTCCTACAATGAGCAGTTCTTC.

The CDR3 reads CASSLEGGPKNIQYF. CDR3 bases: TGCGCCAGCAGCTTGGAAGGGGGACCCAAAAACATTCAGTACTTC. The chain has TRBV5-1 and TRBJ2-4, with D tentatively TRBD1 (6 bases). The CDR3 has 15 amino acids. Germline V gives CDR1 SGHRS, CDR2 YFSETQ. Trimming removed 0 bases from V and 2 bases from J, with 9 bases in between.

A remark on this clone: The same CDR3 is also encoded by other DNA sequences in this sample. The chain uses TRBV15 and TRBJ2-7; 8 bases match TRBD1. The CDR3 consists of 15 residues. Germline V gene data show CDR1 as LNHNV and CDR2 as YYDKDF (reference sequence). Unmatched junction bases numbered 4, after V lost 1 base and J lost 2 bases. CDR3 region: CATSRGGQGTYEQYF. The CDR3 DNA is TGTGCCACCAGCAGAGGAGGACAGGGTACCTACGAGCAGTACTTC.

As for this clone: The identical CDR3 is also encoded by other nucleotide sequences in the sample. CDR3 nucleotides: TGTGCCAGCAGTGGACAGGGGAGGACTGAAGCTTTCTTT. Encoded protein: CASSGQGRTEAFF. The chain carries TRBV25-1 and TRBJ1-1; TRBD1 agrees at 8 bases. Germline lookup yields CDR1 MGHDK and CDR2 SYGVNS. The CDR3 is 13 residues long. After removal of 4 bases from V and 5 bases from J, the junction contained 3 bases not matched to a gene. The variable domain in full, with the rest retrieved from reference TRBV25-1 and TRBJ1-1, is EADIYQTPRYLVIGTGKKITLECSQTMGHDKMYWYQQDPGMELHLIHYSYGVNSTEKGDLSSESTVSRIRTEHFPLTLESARPSHTSQYLCASSGQGRTEAFFGQGTRLTVV.